Sequencing of this T cell receptor beta chain was carried out in a study of T cell changes during pregnancy in multiple sclerosis. This table comes from immunoSEQ multiplex PCR, and its TCRdb copy is limited to in-frame clones, with some not included. The repertoire consists of around 65,000 clones, with around 91% occurring once and the leading ten covering approximately 1.5%. The sample in question was peripheral blood, obtained in the third trimester of pregnancy. This TCR came from a female donor in good health, enrolled as a control in a pregnancy study.

The CDR3, as DNA: TGTGCCAGCAGCCTAGAGCCATCCCCCCTCTATGGCTACACCTTC. Residues: CASSLEPSPLYGYTF. The J gene is TRBJ1-2, the V gene TRBV5-4; D is unresolved. The length of the CDR3 is 15 residues. V dropped 4 bases and J dropped 4 bases, with 17 bases sitting between them. Germline CDR1 is SGHNT and CDR2 is YYREEE (reference sequence).